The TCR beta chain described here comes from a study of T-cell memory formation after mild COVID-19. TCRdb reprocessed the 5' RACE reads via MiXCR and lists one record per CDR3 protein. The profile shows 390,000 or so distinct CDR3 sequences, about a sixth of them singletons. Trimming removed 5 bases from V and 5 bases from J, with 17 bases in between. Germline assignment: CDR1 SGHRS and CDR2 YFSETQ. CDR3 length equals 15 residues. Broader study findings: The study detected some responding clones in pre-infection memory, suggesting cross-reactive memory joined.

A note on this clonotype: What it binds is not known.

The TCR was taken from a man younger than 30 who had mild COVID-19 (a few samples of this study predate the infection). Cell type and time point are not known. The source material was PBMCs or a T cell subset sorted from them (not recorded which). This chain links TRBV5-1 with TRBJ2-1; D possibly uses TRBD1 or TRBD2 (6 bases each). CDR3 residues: CASRAGLQGNNEQFF. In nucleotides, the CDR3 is TGCGCCAGCAGGGCGGGGTTACAGGGCAACAATGAGCAGTTCTTC.